Sequencing of this TCR beta chain was carried out in a study of post-analysis software for immune sequencing data. Study-wide background: The study covered relapsing-remitting, secondary progressive and progressive-relapsing courses of multiple sclerosis. General study findings and limits: With TRBV5-6, TRBV5-1 and TRBV20-1 included, roughly five TRBV segments were more frequent in patients than in controls. Under F measure analysis, samples from one preparation batch co-clustered strongly. Among multiple sclerosis patients, normalized Chao1 diversity was significantly below that of controls.

The CDR3 is made up of 13 amino acids. The V segment lost 8 bases and the J segment 8 bases; nucleotides outside the gene matches: 9. Germline loops: CDR1 SGHTA, CDR2 FQGTGA. Unique molecular identifiers were carried by the TCR beta cDNA libraries. With roughly 1 to 10 million T cells as the source, 500,000 to 650,000 cDNA molecules resulted. MiXCR was run by TCRdb on the PCR reads, yielding one entry per CDR3 protein. This sample carries over 250,000 distinct CDR3 sequences, roughly a third of them seen once, and the ten largest clones take 4.5% to 5.5%. Points on this clonotype: Its antigen is not identified.

This chain joins TRBV7-3 and TRBJ2-1; 7 positions agree with TRBD1. This receptor was obtained from a girl between 10 and 17 years old with multiple sclerosis. Material for sequencing was blood. The CDR3 reads CASSPSQGDEQFF. The CDR3 nucleotides are TGTGCCAGCTCACCATCCCAGGGGGATGAGCAGTTCTTC.